The 12 T cell receptor beta chains below come from one sample, sequenced in a study of blood T cell repertoires in COVID-19. Sequencing used immunoSEQ multiplex PCR; TCRdb keeps in-frame clones, though not all of them. The repertoire has about 190,000 clones, approximately 84% of them found once; the top ten carry roughly 3.2%. The sample consisted of PBMCs or T cells enriched from blood (not recorded which). These receptors all come from a woman aged 25-40 years who had recovered from COVID-19.

The chain is built from TRBV5-1 and TRBJ2-3, with 8 bases lining up with TRBD2. Germline V gives CDR1 SGHRS, CDR2 YFSETQ. J was trimmed by 4 bases and V by 9 bases; bases with no gene match: 10. The CDR3 spans 14 residues. The CDR3 spells CATRLAGPADTQYF. CDR3 coding DNA: TGCGCCACCCGATTAGCGGGACCGGCAGATACGCAGTATTTT.

This sequence joins TRBV30 and TRBJ2-7, with D perhaps matching TRBD2 (5 bases). CDR1 is GTSNPN, CDR2 SVGIG, per germline (reference sequence). V lost 3 bases and J lost 5, with 14 bases in between. CDR3 length: 13 residues. CDR3 amino acids: CAWSSGIGDEQYF. CDR3 DNA: TGTGCCTGGAGCTCCGGGATAGGTGACGAGCAGTACTTC.

The chain carries TRBV2 and TRBJ2-7; TRBD1 matches 10 bases. Germline loops: CDR1 SNHLY, CDR2 FYNNEI. Trimming cost V 6 bases and J 1 base; bases outside gene matches: 9. CDR3 length: 16 amino acids. CDR3 in amino acids: CASRGDRGMGSYEQYV. CDR3 nucleotides: TGTGCCAGCAGAGGGGACAGGGGAATGGGGTCCTACGAGCAGTACGTC.

The gene calls are TRBV12-5 and TRBJ2-2; the D gene is possibly TRBD2 (6 bases). CDR1 and CDR2 (germline): LGHNT, FRNRAP. The CDR3 is made up of 17 amino acids. V dropped 1 base and J dropped 3 bases, with 15 bases sitting between them. CDR3 amino acids: CASGLAAGVRDTGELFF. DNA of the CDR3: TGTGCTAGTGGTTTGGCAGCGGGCGTTCGGGACACCGGGGAGCTGTTTTTT.

This chain joins TRBV25-1 and TRBJ2-3, with a weak D call TRBD1 (5 bases). V lost 2 bases, J lost 3 bases, and 6 bases lay in between. This CDR3 has 13 amino acids. Germline V gene sequence: CDR1 MGHDK, CDR2 SYGVNS. CDR3 sequence: CASSERQTDTQYF. CDR3 bases: TGTGCCAGCAGTGAACGACAGACAGATACGCAGTATTTT.

The chain couples TRBV18 to TRBJ1-5; TRBD1 might be the D (6 bases). Germline assignment: CDR1 KGHSH and CDR2 LQKENI. The length of the CDR3 is 17 residues. V shed 2 bases and J shed 0 bases, with 14 bases lying between them. CDR3 sequence: CASSPVAGAYSNQPQHF. The CDR3, as DNA: TGTGCCAGCTCACCAGTGGCAGGGGCGTATAGCAATCAGCCCCAGCATTTT.

The rearrangement links TRBV28 to TRBJ1-1; D may be TRBD1 (6 bases). V lost 8 bases and J lost 5, with 12 bases in between. This CDR3 comprises 12 residues. The germline V gene has CDR1 MDHEN and CDR2 SYDVKM. CDR3 amino acids: CASSPGETEAFF. The CDR3 bases are TGTGCCAGCTCCCCAGGGGAGACTGAAGCTTTCTTT.

The chain is built from TRBV19 and TRBJ2-1; no clear D gene. The germline V and J ends were trimmed by 5 bases and 2 bases, with 16 bases remaining between them. The CDR3 loop spans 16 amino acids. CDR1 is LNHDA and CDR2 is SQIVND in the germline V gene (reference sequence). CDR3 nucleotides: TGTGCCAGTAGTGCGTCGTTAATCGCCGCCTACAATGAGCAGTTCTTC. Protein: CASSASLIAAYNEQFF.

In DNA form, the CDR3 reads TGTGCCAGCAGCTATCTAGGTAACTATGGCTACACCTTC. It encodes CASSYLGNYGYTF. The chain employs TRBV3-1 (or the pseudogene TRBV3-2) and TRBJ1-2; D gene uncertain. V lost 5 bases and J 1 base, leaving 8 bases between the germline ends. CDR3 length: 13 residues. Germline CDR1 and CDR2: LGHDT and YNNKEL (reference sequence).

This chain links TRBV5-1 with TRBJ2-3, with TRBD1 matching over 9 bases. V shed 1 base and J 4 bases; nucleotides not matched to a gene: 7. In germline, CDR1 is SGHRS, CDR2 YFSETQ. This CDR3 region has 16 residues. CDR3 in DNA: TGCGCCAGCAGCTTGACAGGGGGCTTTGAGGCAGATACGCAGTATTTT. Translating gives CASSLTGGFEADTQYF.

The rearrangement joins TRBV9 to TRBJ1-6; tentatively, D is TRBD1 (5 bases). The germline V and J ends were trimmed by 4 bases and 6 bases, with 11 bases remaining between them. This CDR3 contains 14 residues. CDR1 and CDR2 from the germline V gene are SGDLS and YYNGEE. This CDR3 is CASSRGLRNSPLHF. CDR3 DNA sequence: TGTGCCAGCAGCCGGGGACTTCGTAATTCACCCCTCCACTTT. Looking up the rest from reference TRBV9 and TRBJ1-6 gives the full variable domain: DSGVTQTPKHLITATGQRVTLRCSPRSGDLSVYWYQQSLDQGLQFLIQYYNGEERAKGNILERFSAQQFPDLHSELNLSSLELGDSALYFCASSRGLRNSPLHFGNGTRLTVT.

V and J are TRBV24-1 and TRBJ2-1; the match to TRBD2 covers 10 bases. The CDR3 covers 16 residues. The V and J ends lost 1 base and 3 bases, in that order; junction bases with no gene match: 2. Germline lookup yields CDR1 KGHDR and CDR2 SFDVKD. CDR3 sequence reads: CATSDFTSGDYNEQFF. In DNA, the CDR3 is TGTGCCACCAGTGATTTTACTAGCGGGGACTACAATGAGCAGTTCTTC.